This TCR beta chain was identified during a study of blood T cell repertoires in COVID-19. Clones were read by immunoSEQ multiplex PCR, and TCRdb kept only the in-frame ones, dropping some. The profile shows some 70,000 clones, roughly three quarters of them singletons. The sequence derives from a woman between 45 and 60 years old with acute or convalescent COVID-19. Material for sequencing was peripheral blood.

The CDR3 DNA sequence: TGTGCCAGCAGCTTATCTAGCGGGAGTTCAGGCGAGCAGTACTTC. Its protein is CASSLSSGSSGEQYF. The chain uses TRBV7-2 and TRBJ2-7, with TRBD2 identical over 10 bases. CDR3 length equals 15 residues. V lost 2 bases, J lost 6 bases, and 7 bases stayed unmatched. Germline V gene sequence: CDR1 SGHTA, CDR2 FQGNSA. The whole variable domain, remainder taken from reference TRBV7-2 and TRBJ2-7, is GAGVSQSPSNKVTEKGKDVELRCDPISGHTALYWYRQSLGQGLEFLIYFQGNSAPDKSGLPSDRFSAERTGGSVSTLTIQRTQQEDSAVYLCASSLSSGSSGEQYFGPGTRLTVT.